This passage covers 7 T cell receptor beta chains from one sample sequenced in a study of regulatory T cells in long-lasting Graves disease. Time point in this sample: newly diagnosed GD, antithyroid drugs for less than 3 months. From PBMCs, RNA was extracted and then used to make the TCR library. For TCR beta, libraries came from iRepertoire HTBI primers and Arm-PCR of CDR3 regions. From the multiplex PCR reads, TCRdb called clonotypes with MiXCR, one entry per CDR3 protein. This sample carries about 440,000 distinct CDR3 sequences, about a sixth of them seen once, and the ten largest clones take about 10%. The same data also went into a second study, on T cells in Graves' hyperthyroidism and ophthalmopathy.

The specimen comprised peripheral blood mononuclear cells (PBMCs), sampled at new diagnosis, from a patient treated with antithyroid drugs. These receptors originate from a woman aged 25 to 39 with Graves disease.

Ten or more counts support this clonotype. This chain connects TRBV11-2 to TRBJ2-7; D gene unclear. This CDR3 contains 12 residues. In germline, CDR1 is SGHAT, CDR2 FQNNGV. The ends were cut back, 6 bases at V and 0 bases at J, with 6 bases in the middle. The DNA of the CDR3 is TGTGCCAGCAGTCCAATCTCCTACGAGCAGTACTTC. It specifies CASSPISYEQYF.

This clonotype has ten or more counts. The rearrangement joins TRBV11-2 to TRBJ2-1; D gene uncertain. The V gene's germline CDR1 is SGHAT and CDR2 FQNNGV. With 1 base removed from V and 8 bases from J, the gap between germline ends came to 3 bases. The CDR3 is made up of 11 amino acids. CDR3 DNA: TGTGCCAGCAGCTTAGGGCATGAGCAGTTCTTC. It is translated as CASSLGHEQFF.

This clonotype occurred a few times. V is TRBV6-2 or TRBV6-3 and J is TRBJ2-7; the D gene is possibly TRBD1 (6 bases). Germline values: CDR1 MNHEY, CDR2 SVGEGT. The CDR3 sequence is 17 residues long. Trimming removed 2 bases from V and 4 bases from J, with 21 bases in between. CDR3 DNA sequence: TGTGCCAGCAGTTACCTCGGGACCACAGGGATTTTGTACGAGCAGTACTTC. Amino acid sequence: CASSYLGTTGILYEQYF.

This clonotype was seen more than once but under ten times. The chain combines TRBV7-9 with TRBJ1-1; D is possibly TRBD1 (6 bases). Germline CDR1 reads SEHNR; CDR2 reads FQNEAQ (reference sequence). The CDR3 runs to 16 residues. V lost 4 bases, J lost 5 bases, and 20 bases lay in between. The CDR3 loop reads CASSSPGGSLQTEAFF. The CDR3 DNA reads TGTGCCAGCAGCTCACCCGGGGGCTCGTTACAAACTGAAGCTTTCTTT.

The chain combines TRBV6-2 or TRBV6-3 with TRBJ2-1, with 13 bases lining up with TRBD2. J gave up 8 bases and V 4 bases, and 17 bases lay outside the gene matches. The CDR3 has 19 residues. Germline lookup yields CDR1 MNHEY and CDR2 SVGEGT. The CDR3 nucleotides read TGTGCCAGCAGTTCTCTCGGACTAGCGGGAGCTCAAGTCCCGGATGAGCAGTTCTTC. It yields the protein CASSSLGLAGAQVPDEQFF.

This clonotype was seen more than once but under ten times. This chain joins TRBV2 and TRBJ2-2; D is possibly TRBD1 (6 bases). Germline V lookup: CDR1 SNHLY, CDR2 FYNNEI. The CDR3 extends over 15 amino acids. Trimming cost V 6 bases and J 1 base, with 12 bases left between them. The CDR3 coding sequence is TGTGCCAGCAGAGCGGACAGTTTGAACACCGGGGAGCTGTTTTTT. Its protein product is CASRADSLNTGELFF.

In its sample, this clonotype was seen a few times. The CDR3 loop is CAIAGTSGFSSTDTQYF. The CDR3 nucleotides read TGTGCCATCGCTGGGACTAGCGGTTTTTCTAGCACAGATACGCAGTATTTT. The gene calls are TRBV10-3 and TRBJ2-3, with TRBD2 matching 11 bases. With 8 bases clipped from V and 0 bases from J, the junction kept 10 bases outside the gene matches. CDR1 is ENHRY, CDR2 SYGVKD, per germline. CDR3 length: 17 amino acids.